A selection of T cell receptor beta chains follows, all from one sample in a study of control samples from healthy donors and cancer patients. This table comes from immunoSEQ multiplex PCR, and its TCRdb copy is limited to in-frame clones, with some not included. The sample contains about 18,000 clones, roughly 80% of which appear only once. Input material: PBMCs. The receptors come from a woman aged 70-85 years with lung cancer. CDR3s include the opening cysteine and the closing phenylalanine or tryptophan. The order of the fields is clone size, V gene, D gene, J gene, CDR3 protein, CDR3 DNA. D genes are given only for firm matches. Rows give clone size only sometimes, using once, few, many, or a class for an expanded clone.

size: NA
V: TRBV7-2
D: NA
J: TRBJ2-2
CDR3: CASSLVGGTGELFF
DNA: TGTGCCAGCAGCTTAGTAGGGGGCACCGGGGAGCTGTTTTTT

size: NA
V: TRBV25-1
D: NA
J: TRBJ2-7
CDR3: CASSEGSGKQYF
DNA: TGTGCCAGCAGTGAGGGCTCGGGGAAGCAGTACTTC

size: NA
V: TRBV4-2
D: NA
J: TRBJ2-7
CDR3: CASSQERSGSEHEQYF
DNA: TGTGCCAGCAGCCAGGAACGGAGCGGGTCGGAACACGAGCAGTACTTC

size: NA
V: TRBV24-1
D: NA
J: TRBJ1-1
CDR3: CATSDHLNRDGAFF
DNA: TGTGCCACCAGTGACCATCTCAACAGGGATGGAGCTTTCTTT

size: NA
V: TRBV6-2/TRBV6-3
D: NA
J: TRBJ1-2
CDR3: CASSYQARGNGYTF
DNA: TGTGCCAGCAGTTACCAGGCCAGGGGTAATGGCTACACCTTC

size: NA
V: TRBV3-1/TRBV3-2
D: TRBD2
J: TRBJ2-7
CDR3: CASSRGTSGRSEQYF
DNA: TGTGCCAGCAGCCGGGGGACTAGCGGGAGGTCCGAGCAGTACTTC

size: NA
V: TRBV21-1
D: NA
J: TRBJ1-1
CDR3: CASSKRRGTVDTEAFF
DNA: TGTGCCAGCAGCAAAAGGAGGGGGACAGTTGACACTGAAGCTTTCTTT

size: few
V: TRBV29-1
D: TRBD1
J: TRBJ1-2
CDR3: CSVGTGSSGGYTF
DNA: TGCAGCGTTGGGACAGGGTCTTCGGGAGGCTACACCTTC

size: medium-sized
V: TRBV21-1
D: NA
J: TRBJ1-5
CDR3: CASSKALPGGYSNQPQHF
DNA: TGTGCCAGCAGCAAAGCGCTCCCAGGGGGATATAGCAATCAGCCCCAGCATTTT

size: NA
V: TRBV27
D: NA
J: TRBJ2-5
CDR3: CASSSRPGQETQYF
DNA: TGTGCCAGCAGTTCGAGGCCGGGACAAGAGACCCAGTACTTC

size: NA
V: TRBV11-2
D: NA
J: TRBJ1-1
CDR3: CASSTSSTGSTEAFF
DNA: TGTGCCAGCAGCACATCCTCTACAGGGAGTACTGAAGCTTTCTTT

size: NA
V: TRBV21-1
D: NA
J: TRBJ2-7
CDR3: CASSNLAGCNQQYF
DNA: TGTGCCAGCAGCAATCTAGCGGGATGTAATCAGCAGTACTTC

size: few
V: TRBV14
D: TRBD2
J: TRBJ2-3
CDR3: CASSQGPSGSGNTQYF
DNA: TGTGCCAGCAGCCAAGGTCCTAGCGGGAGCGGTAATACGCAGTATTTT

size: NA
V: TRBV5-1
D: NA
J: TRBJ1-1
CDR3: CASSLMAGTMGAEAFF
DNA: TGCGCCAGCAGCTTGATGGCAGGGACGATGGGCGCTGAAGCTTTCTTT

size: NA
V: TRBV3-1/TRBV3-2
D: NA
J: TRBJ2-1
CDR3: CASSQGDPNNEQFF
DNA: TGTGCCAGCAGCCAAGGGGACCCGAACAATGAGCAGTTCTTC

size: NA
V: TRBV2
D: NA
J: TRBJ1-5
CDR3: CASSEARPNQPQHF
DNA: TGTGCCAGCAGTGAAGCCCGGCCCAATCAGCCCCAGCATTTT

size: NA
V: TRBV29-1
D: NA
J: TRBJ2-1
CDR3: CSVEGDGSGNEQFF
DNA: TGCAGCGTTGAAGGGGACGGGAGCGGTAATGAGCAGTTCTTC

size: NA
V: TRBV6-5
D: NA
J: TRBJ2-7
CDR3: CASSYAGSEQYF
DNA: TGTGCCAGCAGTTACGCCGGCTCCGAGCAGTACTTC